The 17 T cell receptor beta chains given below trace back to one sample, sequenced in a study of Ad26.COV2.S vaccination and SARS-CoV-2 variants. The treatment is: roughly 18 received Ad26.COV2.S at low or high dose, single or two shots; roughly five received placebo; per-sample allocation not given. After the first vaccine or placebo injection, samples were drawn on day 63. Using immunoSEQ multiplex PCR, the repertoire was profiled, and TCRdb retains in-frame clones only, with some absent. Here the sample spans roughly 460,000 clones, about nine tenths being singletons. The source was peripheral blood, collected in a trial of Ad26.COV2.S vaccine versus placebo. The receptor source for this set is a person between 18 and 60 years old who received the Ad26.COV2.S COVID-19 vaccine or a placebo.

The CDR3: CASSHTSNTGELFF. Here the CDR3 DNA reads TGTGCCAGCAGCCATACCTCGAACACCGGGGAGCTGTTTTTT. V and J are TRBV4-2 and TRBJ2-2; D unclear. The CDR3 length is 14 residues. Trimming left V 3 bases short and J 0 bases short, with 5 bases between. The germline V gene has CDR1 LGHNA and CDR2 YNFKEQ.

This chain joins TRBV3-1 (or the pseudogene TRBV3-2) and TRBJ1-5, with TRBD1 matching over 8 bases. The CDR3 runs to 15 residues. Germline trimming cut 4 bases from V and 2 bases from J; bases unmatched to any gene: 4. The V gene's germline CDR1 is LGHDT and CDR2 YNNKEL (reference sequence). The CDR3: CASSPDRGRNQPQHF. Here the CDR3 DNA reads TGTGCCAGCAGCCCCGACAGGGGCCGCAATCAGCCCCAGCATTTT.

CDR3 sequence: CASSVRSWTEAFF. Written as DNA, the CDR3 is TGTGCCAGCAGCGTCCGCTCTTGGACTGAAGCTTTCTTT. The V call is TRBV9, the J call TRBJ1-1, with D uncertain. V lost 2 bases and J lost 5, with 10 bases in between. The V gene's germline CDR1 is SGDLS and CDR2 YYNGEE. The CDR3 is made up of 13 amino acids.

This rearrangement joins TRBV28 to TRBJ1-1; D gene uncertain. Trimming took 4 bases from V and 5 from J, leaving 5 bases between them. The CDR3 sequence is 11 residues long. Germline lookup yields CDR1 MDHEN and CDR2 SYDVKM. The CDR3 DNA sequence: TGTGCCAGCAGTTCCGGGACTGAAGCTTTCTTT. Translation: CASSSGTEAFF.

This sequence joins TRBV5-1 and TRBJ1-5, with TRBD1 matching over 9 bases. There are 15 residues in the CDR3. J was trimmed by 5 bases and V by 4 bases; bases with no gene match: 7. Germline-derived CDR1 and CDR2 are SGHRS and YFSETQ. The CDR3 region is CASSPGQGDYQPQHF. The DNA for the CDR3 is TGCGCCAGCAGCCCGGGACAGGGAGATTATCAGCCCCAGCATTTT.

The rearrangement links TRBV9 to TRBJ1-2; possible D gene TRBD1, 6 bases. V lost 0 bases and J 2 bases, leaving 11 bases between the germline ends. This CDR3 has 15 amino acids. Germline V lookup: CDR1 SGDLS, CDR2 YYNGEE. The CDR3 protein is CASSVVSGVNYGYTF. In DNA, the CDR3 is TGTGCCAGCAGCGTAGTGTCAGGGGTGAACTATGGCTACACCTTC.

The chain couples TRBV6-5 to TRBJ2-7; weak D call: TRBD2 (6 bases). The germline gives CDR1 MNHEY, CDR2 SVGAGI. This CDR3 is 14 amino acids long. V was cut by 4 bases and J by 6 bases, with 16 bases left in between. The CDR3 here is CASSLRLVGVEQYF. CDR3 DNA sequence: TGTGCCAGCAGTTTACGACTAGTCGGAGTCGAGCAGTACTTC.

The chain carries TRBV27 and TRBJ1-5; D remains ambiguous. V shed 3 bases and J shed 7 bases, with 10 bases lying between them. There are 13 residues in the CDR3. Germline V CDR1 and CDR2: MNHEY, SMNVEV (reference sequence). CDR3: CASSFTGNQPQHF. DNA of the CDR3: TGTGCCAGCAGTTTCACCGGGAACCAGCCCCAGCATTTT.

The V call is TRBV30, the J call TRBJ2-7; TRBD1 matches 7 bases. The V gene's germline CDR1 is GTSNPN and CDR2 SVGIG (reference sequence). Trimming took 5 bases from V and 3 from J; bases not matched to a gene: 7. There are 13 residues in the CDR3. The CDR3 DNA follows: TGTGCCTGGGACGAGGCAGGGGGCTACGAGCAGTACTTC. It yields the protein CAWDEAGGYEQYF.

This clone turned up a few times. The CDR3 DNA follows: TGTGCCAGCAGCCCTGGGACTAGCGGCGTCATTCAGTACTTC. Its protein product is CASSPGTSGVIQYF. The chain links TRBV11-2 to TRBJ2-4; 11 nucleotides agree with TRBD2. The V gene's germline CDR1 is SGHAT and CDR2 FQNNGV. The CDR3 has 14 amino acids. With 5 bases clipped from V and 9 bases from J, the junction kept 6 bases outside the gene matches. Full variable domain (missing parts from reference TRBV11-2 and TRBJ2-4): EAGVAQSPRYKIIEKRQSVAFWCNPISGHATLYWYQQILGQGPKLLIQFQNNGVVDDSQLPKDRFSAERLKGVDSTLKIQPAKLEDSAVYLCASSPGTSGVIQYFGAGTRLSVL.

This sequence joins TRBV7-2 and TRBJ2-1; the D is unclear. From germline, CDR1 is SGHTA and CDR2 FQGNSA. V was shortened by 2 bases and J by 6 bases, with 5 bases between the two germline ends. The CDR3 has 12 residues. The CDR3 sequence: CASSLFSNEQFF. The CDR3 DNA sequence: TGTGCCAGCAGCTTATTTTCCAATGAGCAGTTCTTC.

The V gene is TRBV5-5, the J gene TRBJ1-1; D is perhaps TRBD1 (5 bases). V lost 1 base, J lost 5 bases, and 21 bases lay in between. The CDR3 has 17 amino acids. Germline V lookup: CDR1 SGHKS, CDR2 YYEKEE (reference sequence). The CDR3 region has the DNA TGTGCCAGCAGCTTGCGAGGGGCCCCCACACTCGTGACTGAAGCTTTCTTT. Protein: CASSLRGAPTLVTEAFF.

The CDR3 DNA sequence: TGTGCCAGCAGCTTTTCAGGGGCAAGGGGGAACTATGGCTACACCTTC. This codes for CASSFSGARGNYGYTF. The chain combines TRBV7-9 with TRBJ1-2; weak D call: TRBD1 (6 bases). The CDR3 has 16 amino acids. CDR1 and CDR2 (germline): SEHNR, FQNEAQ (reference sequence). V was pared by 3 bases and J by 2 bases, with 16 bases between. The full variable domain, rest sourced from reference TRBV7-9 and TRBJ1-2, is DTGVSQNPRHKITKRGQNVTFRCDPISEHNRLYWYRQTLGQGPEFLTYFQNEAQLEKSRLLSDRFSAERPKGSFSTLEIQRTEQGDSAMYLCASSFSGARGNYGYTFGSGTRLTVV.

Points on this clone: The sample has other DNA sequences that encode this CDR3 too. The CDR3 loop reads CATSPGGSYNEQFF. Here the CDR3 DNA reads TGTGCCACCTCCCCGGGAGGGTCTTACAATGAGCAGTTCTTC. J is TRBJ2-1 and V is TRBV24-1; 8 bases are a match to TRBD2. Germline V lookup: CDR1 KGHDR, CDR2 SFDVKD. The CDR3 runs to 14 residues. V trimming: 9 bases; J trimming: 4 bases; junction bases outside the gene matches: 7.

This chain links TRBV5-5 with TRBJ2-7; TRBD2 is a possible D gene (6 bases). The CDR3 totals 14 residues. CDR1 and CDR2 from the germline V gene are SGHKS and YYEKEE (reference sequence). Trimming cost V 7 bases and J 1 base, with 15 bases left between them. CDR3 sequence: CASHSGGPSYEQYF. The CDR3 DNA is TGTGCCAGCCACTCCGGAGGGCCATCCTACGAGCAGTACTTC.

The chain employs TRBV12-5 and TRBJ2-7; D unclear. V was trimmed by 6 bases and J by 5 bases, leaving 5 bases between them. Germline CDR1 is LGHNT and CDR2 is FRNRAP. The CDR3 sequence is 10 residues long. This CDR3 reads CASGRDEQYF. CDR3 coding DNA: TGTGCTAGTGGCCGAGACGAGCAGTACTTC.

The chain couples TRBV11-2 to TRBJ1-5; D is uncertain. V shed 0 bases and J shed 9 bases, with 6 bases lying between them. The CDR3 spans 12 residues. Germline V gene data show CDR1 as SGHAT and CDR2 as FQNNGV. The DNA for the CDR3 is TGTGCCAGCAGCTTAGATCTCGGGCCCCAGCATTTT. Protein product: CASSLDLGPQHF.